These T cell receptor beta chains were read from a single sample in a study of T cell repertoires in cytomegalovirus infection. TCRdb passed the reads through MiXCR, listing each CDR3 protein once. The table includes around 630,000 distinct CDR3 sequences, 20% to 25% detected once. Sequencing was done on a sample of CD8+ T cells from PBMCs. The receptors were gathered from a human donor in good health (CMV status not recorded). Some clones in this sample may be carry-over from other donors' samples. The CDR3 runs from the conserved cysteine through the conserved F or W. A D gene is named only where the DNA matches it firmly. Where a row states a size, it is once, few, many or the class of an expanded clone; other rows omit it.

>few|TRBJ1-1|.|TRBV20-1
CSARDVRGTEAFF
TGCAGTGCTAGAGATGTCAGGGGCACTGAAGCTTTCTTT
>few|TRBJ2-3|TRBD2|TRBV6-2/TRBV6-3
CASTPTSGGYTDTQYF
TGTGCCAGCACCCCGACTAGCGGGGGATACACAGATACGCAGTATTTT
>.|TRBJ2-2|.|TRBV6-8
CANSYVGAPGTGELFF
TGTGCCAACAGTTATGTGGGGGCGCCTGGGACCGGGGAGCTGTTTTTT
>.|TRBJ1-1|.|TRBV14
CASSQASRTEAFF
TGTGCCAGCAGCCAAGCATCTCGGACTGAAGCTTTCTTT
>.|TRBJ1-1|.|TRBV28
CASSFTGKGLGAFF
TGTGCCAGCAGTTTCACAGGGAAAGGGCTGGGAGCTTTCTTT
>few|TRBJ1-5|.|TRBV15
CATSIFPKQPGNQPQHF
TGTGCCACCAGCATCTTCCCTAAGCAGCCAGGGAATCAGCCCCAGCATTTT
>many|TRBJ2-2|TRBD2|TRBV6-6
CASSYSTSGDELFF
TGTGCCAGCAGTTACTCGACTAGCGGGGACGAGCTGTTTTTT
>few|TRBJ2-3|.|TRBV5-6
CASSEGRPTDTQYF
TGTGCCAGCAGCGAAGGGAGACCTACAGATACGCAGTATTTT
>.|TRBJ2-3|.|TRBV25-1
CASSEYGEDTQYF
TGTGCCAGCAGTGAATACGGAGAAGATACGCAGTATTTT
>many|TRBJ1-2|TRBD1|TRBV6-2/TRBV6-3
CASSAGQSTFDGYTF
TGTGCCAGCAGTGCGGGACAGTCGACTTTTGATGGCTACACCTTC
>few|TRBJ2-1|.|TRBV27
CASSLSQGNEQFF
TGTGCCAGCAGTTTATCCCAGGGGAATGAGCAGTTCTTC
>.|TRBJ1-5|.|TRBV27
CASSDAPAAQPQHF
TGTGCCAGCAGTGACGCCCCAGCGGCCCAGCCCCAGCATTTT
>.|TRBJ1-2|.|TRBV29-1
CSVVSTRGYGYTF
TGCAGCGTTGTTAGCACTCGGGGCTATGGCTACACCTTC
>many|TRBJ2-5|.|TRBV7-2
CASRQNRLQETQYF
TGTGCCAGCAGGCAGAACAGGTTACAAGAGACCCAGTACTTC
>.|TRBJ2-1|.|TRBV4-1
CASSQDLWGSLNEQFF
TGCGCCAGCAGCCAAGACTTATGGGGTTCGCTCAATGAGCAGTTCTTC
>.|TRBJ2-1|.|TRBV11-2
CASSLDSVIGGGGYNEQFF
TGTGCCAGCAGCTTAGATAGCGTAATAGGCGGGGGCGGTTACAATGAGCAGTTCTTC
>few|TRBJ1-1|.|TRBV20-1
CSARDRIHLAEAFF
TGCAGTGCTAGAGATAGGATACATTTGGCTGAAGCTTTCTTT
>once|TRBJ1-1|.|TRBV13
CASSLSRSSDSEAFF
TGTGCCAGCAGCTTATCCCGCTCTTCGGACTCTGAAGCTTTCTTT
>.|TRBJ2-5|.|TRBV6-2/TRBV6-3
CASSYPTGPQETQYF
TGTGCCAGCAGTTACCCGACAGGCCCGCAAGAGACCCAGTACTTC
>few|TRBJ2-1|.|TRBV7-9
CASSHRDNNEQFF
TGTGCCAGCAGCCACCGGGACAACAATGAGCAGTTCTTC